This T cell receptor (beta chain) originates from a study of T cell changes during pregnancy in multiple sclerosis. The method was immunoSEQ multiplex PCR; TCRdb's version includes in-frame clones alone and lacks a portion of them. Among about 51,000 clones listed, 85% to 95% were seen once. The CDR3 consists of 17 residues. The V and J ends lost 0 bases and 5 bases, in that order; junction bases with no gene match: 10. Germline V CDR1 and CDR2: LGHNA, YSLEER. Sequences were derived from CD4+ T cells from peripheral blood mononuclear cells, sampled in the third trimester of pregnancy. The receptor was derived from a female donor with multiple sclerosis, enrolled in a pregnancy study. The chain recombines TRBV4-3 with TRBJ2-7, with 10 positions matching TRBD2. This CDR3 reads CASSQDWSGRVGHEQYF. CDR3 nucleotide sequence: TGCGCCAGCAGCCAAGATTGGAGCGGGAGGGTGGGCCACGAGCAGTACTTC.